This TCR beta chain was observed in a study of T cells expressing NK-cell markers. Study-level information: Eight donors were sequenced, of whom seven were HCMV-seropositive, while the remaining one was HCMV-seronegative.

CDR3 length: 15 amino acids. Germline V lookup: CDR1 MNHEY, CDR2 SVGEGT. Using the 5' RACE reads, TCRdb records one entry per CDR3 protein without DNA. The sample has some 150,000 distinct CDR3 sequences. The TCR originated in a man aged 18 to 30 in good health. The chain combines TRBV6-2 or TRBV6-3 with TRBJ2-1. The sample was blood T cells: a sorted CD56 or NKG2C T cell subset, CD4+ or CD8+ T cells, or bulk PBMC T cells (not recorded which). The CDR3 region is CASSYSWSYYNEQFF.